The rows below give T cell receptor beta chains drawn from one sample of a study of T-cell reconstitution after alpha-beta-depleted transplantation in children. TCRdb recomputed calls from the PCR reads with MiXCR, one row per CDR3 protein. This sample has hundreds of thousands of distinct CDR3 sequences, with approximately 20% found just once. The sequenced sample was PBMCs from the stem cell graft donor, obtained from the stem cell graft. These receptor sequences come from a human donor who donated a stem cell graft to a child with acute lymphoblastic leukemia. CDR3s include the opening cysteine and the closing phenylalanine or tryptophan. A D gene is named only where the DNA matches it firmly. Rows may omit the clone size; those that give it use once, few, many or a size class.

j_call,clone_size,d_call,v_call,cdr3_nt,cdr3_aa
TRBJ1-2,few,NA,TRBV27,TGTGCCAGCAGTTTATCTAGGGACACCGGCTACACCTTC,CASSLSRDTGYTF
TRBJ1-1,few,NA,TRBV5-6,TGTGCCAGCAGCTTGGTTGGGCTTGACACTGAAGCTTTCTTT,CASSLVGLDTEAFF
TRBJ2-2,NA,TRBD1,TRBV5-1,TGCGCCAGCACCAATAGGGACAGTACGAACACCGGGGAGCTGTTTTTT,CASTNRDSTNTGELFF
TRBJ2-5,few,TRBD2,TRBV5-1,TGCGCCAGCAGCTCCCCGGGACTAGCGGCACAAGAGACCCAGTACTTC,CASSSPGLAAQETQYF
TRBJ2-5,NA,TRBD1,TRBV7-9,TGTGCCAGCAGCCCGGGACAGGAGGAGCAAGAGACCCAGTACTTC,CASSPGQEEQETQYF
TRBJ1-1,NA,NA,TRBV3-1,TGTGCCAGCAGCAAACAGGGTCAGAACACTGAAGCTTTCTTT,CASSKQGQNTEAFF
TRBJ2-7,few,TRBD2,TRBV20-1,TGCAGTGCTAGTCCCGCGGGAGGGGTAATAAACTACGAGCAGTACTTC,CSASPAGGVINYEQYF
TRBJ1-1,few,NA,TRBV7-3,TGTGCTACTGGAGATCCGAACACTGAAGCTTTCTTT,CATGDPNTEAFF
TRBJ2-5,few,NA,TRBV5-4,TGTGCCAGCAGCGGCGGCATGACCCAGTACTTC,CASSGGMTQYF
TRBJ1-5,few,NA,TRBV19,TGTGCCACCTCCATCAGCGGCAATCAGCCCCAGCATTTT,CATSISGNQPQHF
TRBJ2-5,many,NA,TRBV7-7,TGTGCCAGCAGCTTAGGGACTAGCAGGGGGGAGACCCAGTACTTC,CASSLGTSRGETQYF
TRBJ1-2,NA,NA,TRBV18,TGTGCCAGCTCACCACCTCCGTACAGGGTAGACTATGGCTACACCTTC,CASSPPPYRVDYGYTF
TRBJ2-7,many,TRBD2,TRBV7-3,TGTGCCAGCAGCTTACAACGGGGACTAGCGGGTGAAGAGCAGTACTTC,CASSLQRGLAGEEQYF
TRBJ2-1,NA,TRBD2,TRBV20-1,TGCAGTGCTAGATCGCTAGCGGGTCCCTACAATGAGCAGTTCTTC,CSARSLAGPYNEQFF
TRBJ1-6,NA,NA,TRBV7-9,TGTGCCAGCAGCCCACCGACAGATTATAATTCACCCCTCCACTTT,CASSPPTDYNSPLHF
TRBJ2-7,NA,NA,TRBV5-1,TGCGCCAGCAGCCCCGTTAAAATAACAGGGCTGAGCTCCTACGAGCAGTACTTC,CASSPVKITGLSSYEQYF
TRBJ2-7,few,NA,TRBV9,TGTGCCAGCAGCGTCCGGCCCGACCCGGAACCCTACGAGCAGTACTTC,CASSVRPDPEPYEQYF
TRBJ2-3,NA,NA,TRBV12-3/TRBV12-4,TGTGCCAGCAGTTTAGGTGAGGCAGGGCGGTATTTTGGCACAGATACGCAGTATTTT,CASSLGEAGRYFGTDTQYF
TRBJ1-1,NA,NA,TRBV27,TGTGCCAGCACGTCTAGCGACGGATACACTGAAGCTTTCTTT,CASTSSDGYTEAFF
TRBJ2-3,NA,TRBD2,TRBV15,TGTGCCATCAGCATGGGACTAGCGGGGGTTAGCACAGATACGCAGTATTTT,CAISMGLAGVSTDTQYF
TRBJ2-1,NA,NA,TRBV5-1,TGCGCCAGCAGGGGCCCTATAGGACAAGTCAGCTCCTACAATGAGCAGTTCTTC,CASRGPIGQVSSYNEQFF
TRBJ1-5,few,TRBD1,TRBV6-1,TGTGCCAGCACCCAGGACAGGGGGTACAATCAGCCCCAGCATTTT,CASTQDRGYNQPQHF
TRBJ2-7,many,TRBD2,TRBV12-3/TRBV12-4,TGTGCCAGCAGTTTAGGACCTAGCGGGAGGGCCCACGAGCAGTACTTC,CASSLGPSGRAHEQYF